The 30 T cell receptor beta chains in this list originate from one sample, sequenced in a study of blood T cell repertoires in COVID-19. Clones were sequenced by immunoSEQ multiplex PCR, and TCRdb holds only the in-frame ones, with some missing. The sample consists of hundreds of thousands of clones, roughly 77% of them appearing once. The specimen was peripheral blood. These receptors all come from an elderly woman with acute or convalescent COVID-19.

The CDR3 region has the DNA TGTGCCAGCAGCCCGGGACTAGCGGGAAACAATGAGCAGTTCTTC. Translation gives CASSPGLAGNNEQFF. V is TRBV5-6 and J is TRBJ2-1; 13 nucleotides align to TRBD2. Trimming cost V 4 bases and J 5 bases; bases outside gene matches: 3. This CDR3 comprises 15 residues. Germline V gene data show CDR1 as SGHDT and CDR2 as YYEEEE.

The table lists this clone with a few counts. The chain combines TRBV7-2 with TRBJ1-2; maybe TRBD1 (5 bases). CDR3 length: 13 residues. The germline V and J ends were trimmed by 5 bases and 1 base, with 8 bases remaining between them. Germline CDR1 is SGHTA and CDR2 is FQGNSA. The CDR3 DNA reads TGTGCCAGCAGCCCAGGGATTAACTATGGCTACACCTTC. Translated: CASSPGINYGYTF. The full variable domain, with the rest looked up from reference TRBV7-2 and TRBJ1-2, is GAGVSQSPSNKVTEKGKDVELRCDPISGHTALYWYRQSLGQGLEFLIYFQGNSAPDKSGLPSDRFSAERTGGSVSTLTIQRTQQEDSAVYLCASSPGINYGYTFGSGTRLTVV.

The V call is TRBV7-9, the J call TRBJ2-4, with 7 bases matching TRBD2. Trimming removed 0 bases from V and 8 bases from J; junction bases left unmatched: 7. Germline V gene data show CDR1 as SEHNR and CDR2 as FQNEAQ (reference sequence). The CDR3 length is 15 residues. CDR3 amino acids: CASSLAATSSDIQYF. The CDR3 region has the DNA TGTGCCAGCAGCTTAGCAGCGACTAGCTCTGACATTCAGTACTTC.

This rearrangement joins TRBV7-9 to TRBJ2-3; 12 positions match TRBD2. This CDR3 region has 16 residues. J was trimmed by 5 bases and V by 4 bases; bases with no gene match: 7. Germline loops: CDR1 SEHNR, CDR2 FQNEAQ (reference sequence). Here the CDR3 reads CASSSRLAGDLDTQYF. Written as DNA, the CDR3 is TGTGCCAGCAGCTCTAGACTAGCGGGGGACCTAGATACGCAGTATTTT.

The table lists this clone with a few counts. This chain connects TRBV7-2 to TRBJ2-2, with 7 positions matching TRBD1. Germline CDR1 reads SGHTA; CDR2 reads FQGNSA. This CDR3 comprises 17 residues. The J segment lost 0 bases and the V segment lost 4 bases, leaving 8 bases of the junction unmatched. CDR3 sequence (DNA): TGTGCCAGCAGCTACCGACAGGGTGGGGCGAACACCGGGGAGCTGTTTTTT. The encoded protein is CASSYRQGGANTGELFF. The full variable domain, in which reference TRBV7-2 and TRBJ2-2 provide the parts outside the CDR3, is GAGVSQSPSNKVTEKGKDVELRCDPISGHTALYWYRQSLGQGLEFLIYFQGNSAPDKSGLPSDRFSAERTGGSVSTLTIQRTQQEDSAVYLCASSYRQGGANTGELFFGEGSRLTVL.

J is TRBJ1-2 and V is TRBV19; D remains unclear. The CDR3 covers 14 residues. Germline V lookup: CDR1 LNHDA, CDR2 SQIVND (reference sequence). Trimming cost V 7 bases and J 4 bases, with 16 bases left between them. The CDR3 reads CASTIPAVGYGYTF. DNA of the CDR3: TGTGCCAGTACCATCCCGGCGGTTGGCTATGGCTACACCTTC.

The rearrangement links TRBV5-1 to TRBJ2-1; 8 positions agree with TRBD1. J lost 6 bases, V lost 4 bases, and 3 bases had no gene match. Germline V gene data show CDR1 as SGHRS and CDR2 as YFSETQ. The CDR3 extends over 13 amino acids. Here the CDR3 reads CASSPDRVNEQFF. The CDR3 DNA is TGCGCCAGCAGCCCGGACAGGGTCAATGAGCAGTTCTTC.

This clone was seen only once. V usage is TRBV7-2 and J usage is TRBJ2-5, with 9 bases matching TRBD2. This CDR3 contains 17 residues. Germline CDR1 reads SGHTA; CDR2 reads FQGNSA. With V trimmed by 5 bases and J by 1 base, 11 bases remained unmatched. Here the CDR3 reads CASSRRTKTSGQETQYF. CDR3 in DNA: TGTGCCAGCAGCCGTCGGACAAAGACTAGCGGCCAAGAGACCCAGTACTTC.

The V gene is TRBV19, the J gene TRBJ2-3; 8 bases are a match to TRBD2. V lost 4 bases and J lost 5; bases outside the gene matches: 11. The germline V gene encodes CDR1 LNHDA and CDR2 SQIVND (reference sequence). The CDR3 loop spans 16 amino acids. The CDR3 DNA is TGTGCCAGTAGTACGCGCGGGGGGCCCACTTTAGATACGCAGTATTTT. Residues: CASSTRGGPTLDTQYF.

This clone was counted a single time. The chain couples TRBV13 to TRBJ2-7, with 8 bases identical to TRBD1. The junction had 5 bases not matched to a gene; V was cut back by 4 bases and J by 0 bases. Germline CDR1 and CDR2: PRHDT and FYEKMQ (reference sequence). This CDR3 is built from 15 residues. The DNA of the CDR3 is TGTGCCAGCAGCTCAGGACAGGGAACCTCCTACGAGCAGTACTTC. Protein: CASSSGQGTSYEQYF.

This rearrangement joins TRBV3-1 (or the pseudogene TRBV3-2) to TRBJ1-1, with D possibly being TRBD1 (5 bases). The germline V gene encodes CDR1 LGHDT and CDR2 YNNKEL (reference sequence). The CDR3 extends over 17 amino acids. V lost 1 base to trimming and J lost 0 bases, with 15 bases between them. CDR3: CASSQVGGRGMNTEAFF. The CDR3, as DNA: TGTGCCAGCAGCCAAGTAGGAGGGCGGGGGATGAACACTGAAGCTTTCTTT.

The chain joins TRBV5-1 to TRBJ1-1; D not resolved. Germline V gene lookup returns CDR1 SGHRS and CDR2 YFSETQ. Trimming removed 2 bases from V and 2 bases from J, with 13 bases in between. The CDR3 is 15 residues long. The CDR3 DNA follows: TGCGCCAGCAGCTTAACCGCCAGTCAAAACACTGAAGCTTTCTTT. This codes for CASSLTASQNTEAFF.

This chain uses TRBV25-1 with TRBJ2-2, with TRBD1 identical over 7 bases. CDR1 and CDR2 from the germline V gene are MGHDK and SYGVNS. CDR3 length: 16 residues. V was clipped by 3 bases and J by 0 bases; unmatched bases: 4. The CDR3 sequence: CASSDPGQANTGELFF. As DNA, the CDR3 is TGTGCCAGCAGTGACCCAGGACAGGCGAACACCGGGGAGCTGTTTTTT.

The chain carries TRBV7-7 and TRBJ2-5, with 7 positions matching TRBD2. Germline-derived CDR1 and CDR2 are SSHAT and FNYEAQ (reference sequence). There are 15 residues in the CDR3. The J segment lost 1 base and the V segment lost 5 bases, leaving 7 bases of the junction unmatched. The CDR3 DNA sequence: TGTGCCAGCAGCCCGGGAGGCGGGGGCCAAGAGACCCAGTACTTC. This codes for CASSPGGGGQETQYF.

The V call is TRBV11-2, the J call TRBJ2-3; D gene ambiguous. V was shortened by 5 bases and J by 6 bases, with 6 bases between the two germline ends. This CDR3 is 11 amino acids long. The germline V gene has CDR1 SGHAT and CDR2 FQNNGV. CDR3 DNA sequence: TGTGCCAGCAGCCCTAAGGATACGCAGTATTTT. It codes for CASSPKDTQYF.

The chain links TRBV18 to TRBJ2-1; 10 bases map to TRBD1. The CDR3 length is 15 residues. The germline V gene encodes CDR1 KGHSH and CDR2 LQKENI. V lost 2 bases to trimming and J lost 3 bases; unmatched junction nucleotides: 1. The CDR3 protein is CASSPGQGDYNEQFF. DNA of the CDR3: TGTGCCAGCTCACCAGGACAGGGGGACTACAATGAGCAGTTCTTC.

The V call is TRBV5-1, the J call TRBJ1-4, with D maybe TRBD1 (6 bases). V was clipped by 4 bases and J by 5 bases, with 12 bases between them. CDR1 SGHRS and CDR2 YFSETQ come from the germline V gene. This CDR3 contains 14 residues. CDR3 loop: CASSKGGNNEKLFF. CDR3 DNA sequence: TGCGCCAGCAGCAAGGGGGGGAACAATGAAAAACTGTTTTTT.

The chain couples TRBV19 to TRBJ1-2; D is undetermined. Looked up from germline, CDR1 is LNHDA and CDR2 is SQIVND (reference sequence). The V gene lost 4 bases and the J gene lost 5 bases, with 20 bases spanning the gap. CDR3 size: 16 residues. CDR3 in DNA: TGTGCCAGTAGTACCTTCACTGGGATCTCGGGGTATGGCTACACCTTC. Encoded protein: CASSTFTGISGYGYTF.

This sequence joins TRBV11-2 and TRBJ2-1, with 12 nucleotides matching TRBD2. Germline trimming cut 1 base from V and 7 bases from J; bases unmatched to any gene: 5. Germline V CDR1 and CDR2: SGHAT, FQNNGV. The CDR3 runs 16 residues. CDR3 nucleotide sequence: TGTGCCAGCAGCTTAGGGCTAGCGGGGGGGTTGAATGAGCAGTTCTTC. Translating it yields CASSLGLAGGLNEQFF. Drawing the rest from reference TRBV11-2 and TRBJ2-1, the complete variable domain is EAGVAQSPRYKIIEKRQSVAFWCNPISGHATLYWYQQILGQGPKLLIQFQNNGVVDDSQLPKDRFSAERLKGVDSTLKIQPAKLEDSAVYLCASSLGLAGGLNEQFFGPGTRLTVL.

Many counts were recorded for this clone. The gene calls are TRBV7-3 and TRBJ1-5, with D maybe TRBD1 (5 bases). Germline V gene data show CDR1 as SGHTA and CDR2 as FQGTGA. V gave up 5 bases and J gave up 4 bases, with 15 bases separating them. This CDR3 contains 15 residues. CDR3 sequence (DNA): TGTGCCAGCAGCCCAACCAGGGAGGCGAATCAGCCCCAGCATTTT. It translates to CASSPTREANQPQHF. Together with reference TRBV7-3 and TRBJ1-5, the CDR3 gives the full variable domain: GAGVSQTPSNKVTEKGKYVELRCDPISGHTALYWYRQSLGQGPEFLIYFQGTGAADDSGLPNDRFFAVRPEGSVSTLKIQRTERGDSAVYLCASSPTREANQPQHFGDGTRLSIL.

The chain couples TRBV29-1 to TRBJ2-7; weak D call: TRBD2 (5 bases). CDR1 and CDR2 from the germline V gene are SQVTM and ANQGSEA. The CDR3 loop spans 11 amino acids. V was trimmed by 4 bases and J by 7 bases, leaving 11 bases between them. CDR3 residues: CSVGAAREQYF. CDR3 in DNA: TGCAGCGTTGGAGCGGCCAGGGAGCAGTACTTC.

The chain has TRBV7-6 and TRBJ1-4, with a possible D match to TRBD1 (6 bases). V dropped 4 bases and J dropped 2 bases, with 14 bases sitting between them. This CDR3 is 16 amino acids long. The germline gives CDR1 SGHVS, CDR2 FNYEAQ. The CDR3 loop is CASSSGQRGTNEKLFF. The DNA for the CDR3 is TGTGCCAGCAGCTCCGGACAGCGAGGGACTAATGAAAAACTGTTTTTT. Full variable domain (rest looked up from reference TRBV7-6 and TRBJ1-4): GAGVSQSPRYKVTKRGQDVALRCDPISGHVSLYWYRQALGQGPEFLTYFNYEAQQDKSGLPNDRFSAERPEGSISTLTIQRTEQRDSAMYRCASSSGQRGTNEKLFFGSGTQLSVL.

CDR3 sequence reads: CASSWEAAQPQHF. Here the CDR3 DNA reads TGTGCCAGCAGCTGGGAAGCGGCTCAGCCCCAGCATTTT. The chain has TRBV5-4 and TRBJ1-5; D ambiguous. V was clipped by 3 bases and J by 6 bases, with 10 bases between them. The CDR3 runs 13 residues. Germline V lookup: CDR1 SGHNT, CDR2 YYREEE (reference sequence).

For the CDR3, the DNA is TGTGCCAGCAGTTCTACCCGGGACAGGGCCTCCTACAATGAGCAGTTCTTC. This codes for CASSSTRDRASYNEQFF. The chain combines TRBV3-1 (or the pseudogene TRBV3-2) with TRBJ2-1, with 9 bases fitting TRBD1. Germline V gene lookup returns CDR1 LGHDT and CDR2 YNNKEL (reference sequence). J was trimmed by 0 bases and V by 6 bases; bases with no gene match: 9. The CDR3 contains 17 residues.

The gene calls are TRBV5-1 and TRBJ1-4; 8 nucleotides agree with TRBD1. The CDR3 spans 18 residues. After removal of 0 bases from V and 2 bases from J, the junction contained 9 bases not matched to a gene. The V gene's germline CDR1 is SGHRS and CDR2 YFSETQ. The CDR3 sequence is CASSLGFGQGATNEKLFF. The CDR3, as DNA: TGCGCCAGCAGCTTGGGATTTGGACAGGGTGCCACTAATGAAAAACTGTTTTTT.

Only a few counts were recorded for this clone. The chain carries TRBV7-2 and TRBJ2-1; 9 bases agree with TRBD2. Per the germline V gene, CDR1 is SGHTA and CDR2 is FQGNSA. The length of the CDR3 is 16 residues. V shed 5 bases and J 7 bases; nucleotides not matched to a gene: 12. CDR3 DNA sequence: TGTGCCAGCAGCCCCGCGGGGCTAGCGGGATTGAATGAGCAGTTCTTC. It is translated as CASSPAGLAGLNEQFF. Together with reference TRBV7-2 and TRBJ2-1, the CDR3 gives the full variable domain: GAGVSQSPSNKVTEKGKDVELRCDPISGHTALYWYRQSLGQGLEFLIYFQGNSAPDKSGLPSDRFSAERTGGSVSTLTIQRTQQEDSAVYLCASSPAGLAGLNEQFFGPGTRLTVL.

This clone was counted many times. The V and J genes are TRBV5-6 and TRBJ1-2, with 7 bases aligning to TRBD1. Looked up from germline, CDR1 is SGHDT and CDR2 is YYEEEE. J was trimmed by 10 bases and V by 0 bases; bases with no gene match: 9. The CDR3 has 14 residues. CDR3 amino acids: CASSLAETGRSYTF. The CDR3 DNA is TGTGCCAGCAGCTTGGCCGAGACAGGGCGTTCCTACACCTTC.

The chain carries TRBV6-5 and TRBJ2-4; TRBD2 aligns across 7 bases. Germline lookup yields CDR1 MNHEY and CDR2 SVGAGI. V shed 4 bases and J 3 bases; nucleotides not matched to a gene: 6. The CDR3 has 15 amino acids. The CDR3 here is CASSSAGVGKNIQYF. For the CDR3, the DNA is TGTGCCAGCAGTTCTGCGGGAGTGGGCAAAAACATTCAGTACTTC.

The chain is built from TRBV3-1 (or the pseudogene TRBV3-2) and TRBJ2-7; 10 positions agree with TRBD2. Germline lookup yields CDR1 LGHDT and CDR2 YNNKEL (reference sequence). This CDR3 is built from 13 residues. The J segment lost 7 bases and the V segment lost 7 bases, leaving 7 bases of the junction unmatched. The CDR3 nucleotides are TGTGCCAGCATGCCAGCGGGAGGGAATGAGCAGTACTTC. Amino acid sequence: CASMPAGGNEQYF.

This clone was recorded many times. The rearrangement links TRBV28 to TRBJ1-4; D remains ambiguous. V was shortened by 7 bases and J by 3 bases, with 12 bases between the two germline ends. Germline V gene sequence: CDR1 MDHEN, CDR2 SYDVKM. The CDR3 is 14 amino acids. CDR3 bases: TGTGCCAGCAAGTCTGGCGGGGCTAATGAAAAACTGTTTTTT. Its protein is CASKSGGANEKLFF.